This T cell receptor (beta chain) was profiled in a study of vaccination effects on CD4 cells after COVID-19. Study summary: After vaccination, samples were taken early and late from three convalescent patients. Sampling occurred a median 72 days post second dose, range 14 to 241. Study-level results: Marked contraction was observed in infection-induced and vaccine-induced clones late after vaccination. Early timepoints after infection were absent, and convalescent patients were few in the study.

Repertoires were generated with immunoSEQ multiplex PCR, while TCRdb's copy carries only in-frame clones and drops some. The table has tens of thousands of clones, about 80% seen once; the top ten hold 3% to 4%. Having been cultured for 10 days, the cells underwent CD4+ T cell isolation. Documented for the person is a PCR-confirmed SARS-CoV-2 infection occurring between March and December 2020. Participants each got two BNT162b2 or mRNA-1273 vaccine doses. V lost 4 bases and J lost 5; bases outside the gene matches: 9. The germline gives CDR1 SGHNT, CDR2 YYREEE (reference sequence). The CDR3 length is 16 residues. Regarding this clone: Its antigen is as yet unknown.

This receptor was taken from a human donor who had a prior SARS-CoV-2 infection. The rearrangement links TRBV5-4 to TRBJ2-6; 7 nucleotides agree with TRBD1. Sequenced material: CD4+ T cells from PBMCs cultured without peptide, taken after COVID-19 vaccination. CDR3 sequence reads: CASSLRTGRWANVLTF. The DNA of the CDR3 is TGTGCCAGCAGCCTCCGGACAGGACGATGGGCCAACGTCCTGACTTTC.